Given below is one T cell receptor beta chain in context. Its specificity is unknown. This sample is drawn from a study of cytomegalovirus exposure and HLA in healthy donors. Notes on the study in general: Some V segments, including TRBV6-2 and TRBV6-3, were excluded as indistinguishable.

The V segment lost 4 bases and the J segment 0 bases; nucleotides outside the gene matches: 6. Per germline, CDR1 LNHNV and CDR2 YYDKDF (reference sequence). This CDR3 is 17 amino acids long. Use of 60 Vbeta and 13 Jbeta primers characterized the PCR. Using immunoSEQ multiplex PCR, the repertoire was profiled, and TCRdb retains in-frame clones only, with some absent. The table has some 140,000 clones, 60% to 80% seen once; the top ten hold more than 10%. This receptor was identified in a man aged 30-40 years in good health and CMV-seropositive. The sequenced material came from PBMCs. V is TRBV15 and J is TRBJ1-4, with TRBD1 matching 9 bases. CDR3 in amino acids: CATSTPWTGATNEKLFF. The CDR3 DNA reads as TGTGCCACCAGCACCCCATGGACAGGGGCAACTAATGAAAAACTGTTTTTT.